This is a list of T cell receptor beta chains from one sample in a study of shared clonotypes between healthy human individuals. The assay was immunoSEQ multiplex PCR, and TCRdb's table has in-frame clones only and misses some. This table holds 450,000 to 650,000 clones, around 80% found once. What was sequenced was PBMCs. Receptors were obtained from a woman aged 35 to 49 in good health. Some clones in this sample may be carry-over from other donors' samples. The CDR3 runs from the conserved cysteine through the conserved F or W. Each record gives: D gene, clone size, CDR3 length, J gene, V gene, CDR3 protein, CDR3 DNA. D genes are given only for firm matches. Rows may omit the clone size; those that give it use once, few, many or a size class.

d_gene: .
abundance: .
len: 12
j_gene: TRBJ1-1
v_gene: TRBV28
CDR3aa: CASISDTTEAFF
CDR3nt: TGTGCCAGCATTTCTGACACCACTGAAGCTTTCTTT

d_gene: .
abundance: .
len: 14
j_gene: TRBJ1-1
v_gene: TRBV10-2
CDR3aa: CASSESGPNTEAFF
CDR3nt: TGCGCCAGCAGTGAGTCGGGGCCGAACACTGAAGCTTTCTTT

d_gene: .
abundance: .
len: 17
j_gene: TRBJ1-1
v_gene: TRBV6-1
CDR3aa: CASSEQGGKFMNTEAFF
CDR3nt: TGTGCCAGCAGTGAACAGGGTGGGAAGTTCATGAACACTGAAGCTTTCTTT

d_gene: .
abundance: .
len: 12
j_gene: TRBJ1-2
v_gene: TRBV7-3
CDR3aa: CASSLGLGEHTF
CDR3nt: TGTGCCAGCAGCTTAGGGTTGGGGGAACACACCTTC

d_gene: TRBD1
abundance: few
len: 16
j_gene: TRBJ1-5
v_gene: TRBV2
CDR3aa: CASSGGTGGLHQPQHF
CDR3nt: TGTGCCAGCAGTGGGGGGACAGGGGGACTTCATCAGCCCCAGCATTTT

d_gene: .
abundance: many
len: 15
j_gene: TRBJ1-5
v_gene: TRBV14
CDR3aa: CASSQRRGGNQPQHF
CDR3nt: TGTGCCAGCAGCCAGCGGCGGGGGGGGAATCAGCCCCAGCATTTT

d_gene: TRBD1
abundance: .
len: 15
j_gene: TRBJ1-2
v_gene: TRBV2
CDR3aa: CASSRGQTGGDGYTF
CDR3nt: TGTGCCAGCAGTCGGGGGCAAACAGGGGGCGATGGCTACACCTTC

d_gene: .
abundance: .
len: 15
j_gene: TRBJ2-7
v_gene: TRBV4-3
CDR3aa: CASSQDKGRGYEQYF
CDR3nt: TGCGCCAGCAGCCAAGATAAGGGACGGGGCTACGAGCAGTACTTC

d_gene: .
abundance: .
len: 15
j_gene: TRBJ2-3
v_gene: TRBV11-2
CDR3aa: CASSLVLGFADTQYF
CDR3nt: TGTGCCAGCAGCTTAGTCCTGGGGTTCGCAGATACGCAGTATTTT

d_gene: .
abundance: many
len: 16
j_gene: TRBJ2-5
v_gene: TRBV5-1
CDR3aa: CASSSIPGQGLETQYF
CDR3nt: TGCGCCAGCAGCTCCATCCCAGGGCAGGGCCTGGAGACCCAGTACTTC

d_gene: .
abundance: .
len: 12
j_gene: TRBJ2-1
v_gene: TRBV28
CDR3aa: CASSLSYNEQFF
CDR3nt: TGTGCCAGCAGTTTATCCTACAATGAGCAGTTCTTC

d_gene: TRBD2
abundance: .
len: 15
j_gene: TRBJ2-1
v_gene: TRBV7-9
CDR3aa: CASTFFSGRYNEQFF
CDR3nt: TGTGCCAGCACCTTCTTTAGCGGGAGGTACAATGAGCAGTTCTTC

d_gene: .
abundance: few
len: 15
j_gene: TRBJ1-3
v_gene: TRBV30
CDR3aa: CAWSPRGVSGNTIYF
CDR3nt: TGTGCCTGGAGTCCGAGAGGGGTCTCTGGAAACACCATATATTTT

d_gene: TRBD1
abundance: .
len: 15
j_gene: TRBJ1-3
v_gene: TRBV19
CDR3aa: CASSPGTGGDHTIYF
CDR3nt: TGTGCCAGTAGCCCCGGGACAGGCGGGGACCACACCATATATTTT

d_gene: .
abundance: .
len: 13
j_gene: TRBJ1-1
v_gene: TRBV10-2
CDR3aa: CASVDPGHTEAFF
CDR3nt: TGCGCCAGCGTGGACCCAGGGCACACTGAAGCTTTCTTT

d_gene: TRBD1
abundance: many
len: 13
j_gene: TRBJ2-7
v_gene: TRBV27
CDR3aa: CASSQGATYEQYF
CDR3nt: TGTGCCAGCAGCCAGGGGGCCACCTACGAGCAGTACTTC

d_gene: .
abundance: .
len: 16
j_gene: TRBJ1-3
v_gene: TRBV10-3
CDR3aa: CAISSGTASSGNTIYF
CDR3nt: TGTGCCATCAGTTCCGGGACCGCAAGCTCAGGAAACACCATATATTTT

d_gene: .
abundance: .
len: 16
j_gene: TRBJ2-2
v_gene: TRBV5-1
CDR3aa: CASSLMGGAFTGELFF
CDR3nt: TGCGCCAGCAGCTTGATGGGGGGCGCTTTCACCGGGGAGCTGTTTTTT

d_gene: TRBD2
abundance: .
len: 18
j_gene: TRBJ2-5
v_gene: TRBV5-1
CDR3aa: CASSFLTRLAGGWETQYF
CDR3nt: TGCGCCAGCAGCTTCCTCACACGACTAGCGGGAGGTTGGGAGACCCAGTACTTC

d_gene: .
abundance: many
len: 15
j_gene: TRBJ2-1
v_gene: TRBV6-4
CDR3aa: CASSEGATEYNEQFF
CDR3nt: TGTGCCAGCAGTGAGGGAGCGACAGAATACAATGAGCAGTTCTTC